This record looks at one TCR beta chain sequence and its context. There are 16 residues in the CDR3. Germline CDR1 and CDR2: SEHNR and FQNEAQ (reference sequence). With 4 bases clipped from V and 3 bases from J, the junction kept 6 bases outside the gene matches. This sample was taken from a study of cytomegalovirus exposure and HLA in healthy donors. 13 Jbeta primers and 60 Vbeta primers were used for the PCR. The method was immunoSEQ multiplex PCR; TCRdb's version includes in-frame clones alone and lacks a portion of them. The table shows approximately 61,000 clones, with 75% to 85% occurring only once.

This chain joins TRBV7-9 and TRBJ2-1; 10 bases are shared with TRBD2. The TCR originated in a man aged 50 to 59 in good health and CMV-seropositive. The sample was PBMCs. The CDR3 DNA reads as TGTGCCAGCAGCTCAACTAGCGGGACCCGCTACAATGAGCAGTTCTTC. Translation: CASSSTSGTRYNEQFF.